This T cell receptor (beta chain) was retrieved from a study of T cell responses to AZD1222 COVID-19 vaccine. Findings and limits, study-wide: A reported finding is that nearly half of spike-specific TCRs target unmutated variant regions. Across spike, vaccine-associated CD4 TCRs were found, dominant at 160-218 and 743-854. Two AZD1222 administrations were followed by greater Spike-specific TCR breadth and depth. Females outnumbered males among donors, who were mostly white British; clonal diversity was possibly underestimated.

A remark on this clone: Its antigen is not identified.

TCRdb's table, derived via immunoSEQ multiplex PCR, lists solely in-frame clones and lacks some. This table has tens of thousands of clones, approximately 86% appearing once. The J segment lost 3 bases and the V segment lost 0 bases, leaving 8 bases of the junction unmatched. CDR3 length: 19 residues. Germline V CDR1 and CDR2: ENHRY, SYGVKD. This TCR derives from an adult in good health. The sample was peripheral blood, taken on day 0 of AZD1222 vaccination. This chain connects TRBV10-3 to TRBJ1-4, with 12 bases matching TRBD1. CDR3 nucleotides: TGTGCCATCAGTGAGTCGGGACAGGGGGCGGATGTGCCTAATGAAAAACTGTTTTTT. It translates to CAISESGQGADVPNEKLFF.